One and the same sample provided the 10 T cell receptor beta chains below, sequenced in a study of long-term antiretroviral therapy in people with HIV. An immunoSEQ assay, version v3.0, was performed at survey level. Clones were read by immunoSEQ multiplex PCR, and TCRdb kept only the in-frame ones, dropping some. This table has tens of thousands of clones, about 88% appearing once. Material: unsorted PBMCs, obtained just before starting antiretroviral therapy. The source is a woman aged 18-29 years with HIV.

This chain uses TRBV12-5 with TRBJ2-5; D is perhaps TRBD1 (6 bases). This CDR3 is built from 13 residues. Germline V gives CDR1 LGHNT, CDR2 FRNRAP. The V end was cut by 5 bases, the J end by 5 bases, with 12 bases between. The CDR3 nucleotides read TGTGCTAGTGGTCTCACAGGGTCCGAGACCCAGTACTTC. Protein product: CASGLTGSETQYF.

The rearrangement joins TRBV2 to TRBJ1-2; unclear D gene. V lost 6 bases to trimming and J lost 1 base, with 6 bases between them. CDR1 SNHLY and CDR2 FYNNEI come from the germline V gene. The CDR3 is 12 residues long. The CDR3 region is CASRQINYGYTF. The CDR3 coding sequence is TGTGCCAGCAGGCAGATTAACTATGGCTACACCTTC.

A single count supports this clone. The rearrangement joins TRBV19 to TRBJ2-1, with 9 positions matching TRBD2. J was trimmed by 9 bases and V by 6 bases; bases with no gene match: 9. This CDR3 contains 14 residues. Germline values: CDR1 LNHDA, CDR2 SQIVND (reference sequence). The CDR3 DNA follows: TGTGCCAGTAGAGGGGGTAGCGGGAGTGGTGAGCAGTTCTTC. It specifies CASRGGSGSGEQFF.

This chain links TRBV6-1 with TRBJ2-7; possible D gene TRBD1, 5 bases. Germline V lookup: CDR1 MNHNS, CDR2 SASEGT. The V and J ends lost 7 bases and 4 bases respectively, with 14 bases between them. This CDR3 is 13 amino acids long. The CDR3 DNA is TGTGCCAGCAAAAACAGGCTCCTTTACGAGCAGTACTTC. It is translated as CASKNRLLYEQYF.

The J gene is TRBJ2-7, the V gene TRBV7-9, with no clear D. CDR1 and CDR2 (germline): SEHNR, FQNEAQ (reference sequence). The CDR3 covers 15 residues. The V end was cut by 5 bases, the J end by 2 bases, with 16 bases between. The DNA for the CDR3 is TGTGCCAGCAGCCCCGCCGGGTCTTTAGCCTACGAGCAGTACTTC. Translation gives CASSPAGSLAYEQYF.

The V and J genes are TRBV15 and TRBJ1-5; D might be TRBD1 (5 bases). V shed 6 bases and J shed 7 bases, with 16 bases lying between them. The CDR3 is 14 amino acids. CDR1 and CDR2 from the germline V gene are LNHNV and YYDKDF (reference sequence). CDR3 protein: CATRMGGVGQPQHF. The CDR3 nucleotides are TGTGCCACCAGGATGGGGGGGGTGGGACAGCCCCAGCATTTT.

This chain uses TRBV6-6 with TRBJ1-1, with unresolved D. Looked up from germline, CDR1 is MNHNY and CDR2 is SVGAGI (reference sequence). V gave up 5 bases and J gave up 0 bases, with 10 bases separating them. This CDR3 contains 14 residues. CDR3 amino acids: CASSLEVLNTEAFF. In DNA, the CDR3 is TGTGCCAGCAGTCTAGAAGTCTTGAACACTGAAGCTTTCTTT.

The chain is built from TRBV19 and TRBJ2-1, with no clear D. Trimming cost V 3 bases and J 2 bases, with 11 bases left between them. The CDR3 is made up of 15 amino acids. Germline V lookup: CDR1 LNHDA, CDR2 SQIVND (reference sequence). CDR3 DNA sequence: TGTGCCAGTAGTATTCGTCAGGCCCCCTACAATGAGCAGTTCTTC. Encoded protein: CASSIRQAPYNEQFF.

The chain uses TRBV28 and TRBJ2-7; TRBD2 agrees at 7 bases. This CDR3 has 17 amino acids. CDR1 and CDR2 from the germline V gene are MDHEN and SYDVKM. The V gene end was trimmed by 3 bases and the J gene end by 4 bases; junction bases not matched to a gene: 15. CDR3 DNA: TGTGCCAGCAGTTTCGGGGAGGGGCGCCTTATTTCTTACGAGCAGTACTTC. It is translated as CASSFGEGRLISYEQYF.

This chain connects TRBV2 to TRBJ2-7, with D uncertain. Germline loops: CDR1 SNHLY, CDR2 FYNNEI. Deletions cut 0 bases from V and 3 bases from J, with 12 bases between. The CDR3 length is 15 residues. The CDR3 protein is CASSEAQTDHYEQYF. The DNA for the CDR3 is TGTGCCAGCAGTGAAGCTCAGACTGACCACTACGAGCAGTACTTC.